The rows below give T cell receptor beta chains drawn from one sample of a study of shared clonotypes between healthy human individuals. TCRdb keeps only in-frame clones here, not all; method: immunoSEQ multiplex PCR. Of roughly 2 million clones in the sample, more than 90% were seen once. Sequencing input: naive CD4+ T cells sorted from blood. The receptor source for this set is a man between 18 and 35 years old in good health. CDR3s include the opening cysteine and the closing phenylalanine or tryptophan. Each record gives: clone size, J gene, V gene, D gene, CDR3 protein, CDR3 DNA. D genes are given only for firm matches. Clone size is not always given. Where it is, it says once, few, many or a class for expanded clones.

once	TRBJ2-2	TRBV27	TRBD2	CASRTRLAGSGEAGELFF	TGTGCCAGCAGGACAAGACTAGCGGGATCAGGGGAGGCCGGGGAGCTGTTTTTT
.	TRBJ2-2	TRBV6-1	.	CASQGALNTGELFF	TGTGCCAGCCAAGGGGCGCTGAACACCGGGGAGCTGTTTTTT
.	TRBJ1-1	TRBV9	.	CASSVGRVNTEAFF	TGTGCCAGCAGCGTAGGCCGAGTGAACACTGAAGCTTTCTTT
.	TRBJ2-7	TRBV5-8	.	CASSRLGDAYEQYF	TGTGCCAGCAGCCGTTTGGGTGATGCCTACGAGCAGTACTTC
.	TRBJ1-2	TRBV28	.	CASSLSVYGYTF	TGTGCCAGCAGTTTATCTGTTTATGGCTACACCTTC
.	TRBJ1-3	TRBV9	.	CASSVVGSSGNTIYF	TGTGCCAGCAGCGTAGTAGGGAGCTCTGGAAACACCATATATTTT
.	TRBJ1-1	TRBV30	.	CAWSALGKNTEAFF	TGTGCCTGGAGCGCCTTGGGGAAAAACACTGAAGCTTTCTTT
.	TRBJ2-1	TRBV11-3	.	CASSLEEGTVTFF	TGTGCCAGCAGCTTAGAAGAAGGCACTGTGACCTTCTTC
.	TRBJ2-5	TRBV5-1	TRBD1	CASSLVRQGALETQYF	TGCGCCAGCAGCTTGGTTCGACAGGGGGCGCTTGAGACCCAGTACTTC
.	TRBJ1-2	TRBV30	TRBD1	CAWSVTGGWNYGYTF	TGTGCCTGGAGTGTGACAGGGGGCTGGAACTATGGCTACACCTTC
.	TRBJ1-6	TRBV10-3	.	CAISNRDPQGNSPLHF	TGTGCTATCAGCAACCGGGACCCCCAGGGGAATTCACCCCTCCACTTT
.	TRBJ2-7	TRBV28	TRBD1	CASSFSGQGEYEQYF	TGTGCCAGCAGTTTCTCCGGACAGGGAGAATACGAGCAGTACTTC
.	TRBJ1-1	TRBV6-1	.	CASSEARGRTEAFF	TGTGCCAGCAGTGAAGCCCGGGGGAGAACTGAAGCTTTCTTT
.	TRBJ1-1	TRBV5-1	TRBD1	CASSLGGTGNTEAFF	TGCGCCAGCAGCTTGGGAGGGACAGGGAACACTGAAGCTTTCTTT
.	TRBJ1-1	TRBV6-6	TRBD1	CASSWAQGGDTEAFF	TGTGCCAGCAGTTGGGCGCAGGGGGGGGACACTGAAGCTTTCTTT
.	TRBJ1-2	TRBV5-4	TRBD1	CASSVQGGVLGGYTF	TGTGCCAGCAGCGTTCAGGGGGGCGTTCTCGGTGGCTACACCTTC
.	TRBJ1-2	TRBV5-6	.	CASSRQTGPFYGYTF	TGTGCCAGCAGCAGACAGACGGGACCCTTCTATGGCTACACCTTC
.	TRBJ2-5	TRBV7-9	.	CASSGGDQETQYF	TGTGCCAGCAGCGGAGGCGACCAAGAGACCCAGTACTTC
.	TRBJ1-2	TRBV28	.	CASSSRRGNYGYTF	TGTGCCAGCAGTTCCCGCCGGGGGAACTATGGCTACACCTTC
.	TRBJ1-2	TRBV15	.	CATSRAPTEAGGYTF	TGTGCCACCAGCAGAGCCCCAACAGAGGCCGGAGGCTACACCTTC
once	TRBJ1-2	TRBV5-6	.	CASSDLTGNYGYTF	TGTGCCAGCAGCGATCTTACAGGAAACTATGGCTACACCTTC
.	TRBJ1-2	TRBV30	.	CAWRGDSGGYGYTF	TGTGCCTGGAGGGGAGACTCTGGGGGGTATGGCTACACCTTC
once	TRBJ2-1	TRBV10-1	TRBD2	CASSRGLAGTYEQFF	TGCGCCAGCAGTCGCGGACTAGCGGGAACGTATGAGCAGTTCTTC
.	TRBJ2-7	TRBV4-1	.	CASSQALGPYEQYF	TGCGCCAGCAGCCAAGCCCTGGGGCCCTACGAGCAGTACTTC
.	TRBJ2-3	TRBV5-1	.	CASSLNFQGTDTQYF	TGCGCCAGCAGCTTAAATTTTCAGGGGACAGATACGCAGTATTTT
.	TRBJ1-1	TRBV5-4	TRBD1	CASSAGQGAEAFF	TGTGCCAGCAGCGCGGGACAGGGGGCTGAAGCTTTCTTT
.	TRBJ1-1	TRBV7-9	.	CASSLGGLYPEAFF	TGTGCCAGCAGCTTAGGGGGATTATACCCTGAAGCTTTCTTT
.	TRBJ2-6	TRBV5-6	TRBD1	CASSRALGQGGAGANVLTF	TGTGCCAGCAGCAGAGCTCTGGGACAGGGAGGGGCTGGGGCCAACGTCCTGACTTTC
.	TRBJ2-3	TRBV5-1	TRBD2	CASSLGGTSGSDTQYF	TGCGCCAGCAGCTTGGGAGGGACTAGTGGCTCAGATACGCAGTATTTT
.	TRBJ1-4	TRBV10-1	.	CASTEGRQINEKLFF	TGCGCCAGCACTGAAGGGAGACAGATTAATGAAAAACTGTTTTTT
.	TRBJ1-5	TRBV2	.	CASSEGGRPGGNQPQHF	TGTGCCAGCAGTGAAGGTGGACGGCCGGGAGGCAATCAGCCCCAGCATTTT
.	TRBJ1-5	TRBV5-5	.	CASSPTIGLYQPQHF	TGTGCCAGCAGCCCGACCATAGGGCTGTATCAGCCCCAGCATTTT